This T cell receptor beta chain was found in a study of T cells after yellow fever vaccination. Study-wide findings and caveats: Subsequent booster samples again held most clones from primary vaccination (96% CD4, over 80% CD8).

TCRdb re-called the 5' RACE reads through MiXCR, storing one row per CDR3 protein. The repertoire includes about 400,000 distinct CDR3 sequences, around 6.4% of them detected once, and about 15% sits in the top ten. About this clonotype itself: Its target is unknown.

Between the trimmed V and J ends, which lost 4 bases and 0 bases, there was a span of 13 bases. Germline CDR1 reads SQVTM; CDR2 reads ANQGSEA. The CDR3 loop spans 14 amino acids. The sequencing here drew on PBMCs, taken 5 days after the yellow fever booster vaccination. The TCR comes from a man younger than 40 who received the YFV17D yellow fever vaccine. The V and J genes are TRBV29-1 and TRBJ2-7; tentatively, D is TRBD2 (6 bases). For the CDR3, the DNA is TGCAGCGTTGCCCCTGACGGGAGCTCCTACGAGCAGTACTTC. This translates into CSVAPDGSSYEQYF.